This T cell receptor beta chain is drawn from a study of a mutant IDH1 vaccine in newly diagnosed glioma. Looking at the study overall: Onset of vaccination occurred 4-6 weeks following radiotherapy alone, or with temozolomide cycles.

The protocol was immunoSEQ multiplex PCR, while the TCRdb copy is restricted to in-frame clones and leaves out a portion. The table shows approximately 84,000 clones, with 81% occurring only once. This clone has just one count. Its antigen is unknown. CDR3 length equals 13 residues. V gave up 5 bases and J gave up 3 bases, with 8 bases separating them. Looked up from germline, CDR1 is SGHDN and CDR2 is FVKESK. As to time point: week 47, end of study. Alongside topical imiquimod, each dose of vaccine comprised 300 ug of mutant IDH1 20-mer peptide. This receptor was obtained from a man aged 35 to 55 with glioma. The rearrangement links TRBV14 to TRBJ1-3, with D unresolved. The starting material was PBMCs, obtained from a glioma patient whose treatment included an IDH1 peptide vaccine. The CDR3 coding sequence is TGTGCCAGCAGCAGTGCCAATGGAAACACCATATATTTT. This translates into CASSSANGNTIYF. Full variable domain (outside the CDR3, taken from reference TRBV14 and TRBJ1-3): EAGVTQFPSHSVIEKGQTVTLRCDPISGHDNLYWYRRVMGKEIKFLLHFVKESKQDESGMPNNRFLAERTGGTYSTLKVQPAELEDSGVYFCASSSANGNTIYFGEGSWLTVV.